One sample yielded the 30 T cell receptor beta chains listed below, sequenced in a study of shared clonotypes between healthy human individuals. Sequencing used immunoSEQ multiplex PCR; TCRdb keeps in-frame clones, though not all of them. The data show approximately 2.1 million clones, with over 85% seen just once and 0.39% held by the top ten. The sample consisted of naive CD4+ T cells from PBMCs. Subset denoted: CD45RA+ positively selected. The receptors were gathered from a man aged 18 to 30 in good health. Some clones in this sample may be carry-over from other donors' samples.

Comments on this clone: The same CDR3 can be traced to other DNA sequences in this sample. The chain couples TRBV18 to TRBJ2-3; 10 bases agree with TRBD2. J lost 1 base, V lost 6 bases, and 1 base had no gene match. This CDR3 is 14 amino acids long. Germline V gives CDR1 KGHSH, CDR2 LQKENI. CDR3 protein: CASSLAGGTDTQYF. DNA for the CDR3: TGTGCCAGCTCTCTAGCGGGGGGCACAGATACGCAGTATTTT.

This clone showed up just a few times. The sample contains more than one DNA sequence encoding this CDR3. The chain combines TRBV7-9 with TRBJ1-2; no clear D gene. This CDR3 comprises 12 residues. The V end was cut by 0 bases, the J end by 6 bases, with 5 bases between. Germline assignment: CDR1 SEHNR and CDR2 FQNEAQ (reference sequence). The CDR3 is CASSLAGNGYTF. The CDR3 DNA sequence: TGTGCCAGCAGCTTAGCAGGGAATGGCTACACCTTC.

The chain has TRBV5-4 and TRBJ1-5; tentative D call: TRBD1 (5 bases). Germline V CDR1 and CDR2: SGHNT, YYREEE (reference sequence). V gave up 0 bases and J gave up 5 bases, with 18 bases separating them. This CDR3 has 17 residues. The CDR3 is CASSLVFRQGRDQPQHF. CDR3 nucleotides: TGTGCCAGCAGCTTGGTTTTCAGGCAGGGTAGGGATCAGCCCCAGCATTTT.

Here the CDR3 DNA reads TGTGCCACAAACAGGGAGTGGAACACTGAAGCTTTCTTT. It yields the protein CATNREWNTEAFF. The chain joins TRBV10-3 to TRBJ1-1; TRBD1 might be the D (6 bases). The CDR3 covers 13 residues. With 10 bases removed from V and 1 base from J, the gap between germline ends came to 13 bases. CDR1 is ENHRY, CDR2 SYGVKD, per germline.

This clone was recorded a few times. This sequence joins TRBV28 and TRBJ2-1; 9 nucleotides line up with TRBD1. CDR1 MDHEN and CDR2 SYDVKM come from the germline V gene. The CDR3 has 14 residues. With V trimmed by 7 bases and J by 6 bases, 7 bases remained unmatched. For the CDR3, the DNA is TGTGCCAGCAAGGGACAGGGTAGTGGCAATGAGCAGTTCTTC. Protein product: CASKGQGSGNEQFF. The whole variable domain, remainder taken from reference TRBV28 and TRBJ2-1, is DVKVTQSSRYLVKRTGEKVFLECVQDMDHENMFWYRQDPGLGLRLIYFSYDVKMKEKGDIPEGYSVSREKKERFSLILESASTNQTSMYLCASKGQGSGNEQFFGPGTRLTVL.

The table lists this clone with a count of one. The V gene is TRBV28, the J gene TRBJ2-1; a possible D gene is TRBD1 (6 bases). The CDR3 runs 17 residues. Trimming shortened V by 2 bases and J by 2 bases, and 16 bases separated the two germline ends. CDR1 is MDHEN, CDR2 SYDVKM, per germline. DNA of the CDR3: TGTGCCAGCAGTTTAGGGCCAGGGGCAAGCCCCTACAATGAGCAGTTCTTC. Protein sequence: CASSLGPGASPYNEQFF.

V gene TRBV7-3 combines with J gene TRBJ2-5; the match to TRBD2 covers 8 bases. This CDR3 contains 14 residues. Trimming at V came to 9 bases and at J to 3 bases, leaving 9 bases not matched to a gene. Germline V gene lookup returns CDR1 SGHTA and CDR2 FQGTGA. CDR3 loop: CARRLAAGEETQYF. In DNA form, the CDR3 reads TGTGCCAGACGATTGGCAGCGGGAGAAGAGACCCAGTACTTC.

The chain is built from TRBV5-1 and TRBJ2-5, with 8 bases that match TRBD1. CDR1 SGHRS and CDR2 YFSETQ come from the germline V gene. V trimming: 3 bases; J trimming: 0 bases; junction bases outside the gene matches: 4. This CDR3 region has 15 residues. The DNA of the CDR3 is TGCGCCAGCAGCTCACTGACAGGGGACCAAGAGACCCAGTACTTC. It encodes CASSSLTGDQETQYF.

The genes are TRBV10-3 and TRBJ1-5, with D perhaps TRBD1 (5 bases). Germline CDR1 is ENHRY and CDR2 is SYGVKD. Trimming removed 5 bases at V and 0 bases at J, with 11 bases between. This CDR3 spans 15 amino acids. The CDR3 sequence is CAISSDIPSNQPQHF. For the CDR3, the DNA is TGTGCCATCAGTTCGGACATTCCTAGCAATCAGCCCCAGCATTTT.

This CDR3 reads CASSVTIGAYNEQFF. The CDR3 nucleotides are TGTGCCAGCAGTGTAACCATCGGGGCCTACAATGAGCAGTTCTTC. V and J are TRBV6-1 and TRBJ2-1, with D maybe TRBD2 (5 bases). The CDR3 extends over 15 amino acids. CDR1 MNHNS and CDR2 SASEGT come from the germline V gene. Trimming removed 4 bases from V and 2 bases from J, with 12 bases in between.

In nucleotides, the CDR3 is TGTGCCAGCAGTGACAGGGGGCGGCACGAGCAGTACTTC. Its translation is CASSDRGRHEQYF. V is TRBV6-5 and J is TRBJ2-7; 10 nucleotides align to TRBD1. Germline CDR1 and CDR2: MNHEY and SVGAGI. The CDR3 length is 13 residues. The trim removed 5 bases at V and 5 bases at J, leaving 3 bases unmatched.

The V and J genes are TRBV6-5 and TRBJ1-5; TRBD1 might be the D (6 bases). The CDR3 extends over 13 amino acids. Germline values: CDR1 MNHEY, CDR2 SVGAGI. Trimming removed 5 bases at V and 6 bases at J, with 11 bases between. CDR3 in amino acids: CASSPTGIQPQHF. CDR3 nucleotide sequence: TGTGCCAGCAGTCCTACAGGGATTCAGCCCCAGCATTTT.

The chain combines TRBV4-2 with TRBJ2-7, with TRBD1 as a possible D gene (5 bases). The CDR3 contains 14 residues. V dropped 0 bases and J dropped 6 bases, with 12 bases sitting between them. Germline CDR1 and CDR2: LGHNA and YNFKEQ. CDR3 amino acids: CASSQDWTIGEQYF. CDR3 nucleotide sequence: TGTGCCAGCAGCCAAGATTGGACAATCGGCGAGCAGTACTTC.

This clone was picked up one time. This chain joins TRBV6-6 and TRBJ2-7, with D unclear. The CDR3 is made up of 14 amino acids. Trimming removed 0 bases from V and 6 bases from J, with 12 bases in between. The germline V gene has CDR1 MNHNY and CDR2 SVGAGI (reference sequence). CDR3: CASSYSRSGSEQYF. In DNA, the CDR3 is TGTGCCAGCAGTTACTCACGGTCAGGCTCCGAGCAGTACTTC.

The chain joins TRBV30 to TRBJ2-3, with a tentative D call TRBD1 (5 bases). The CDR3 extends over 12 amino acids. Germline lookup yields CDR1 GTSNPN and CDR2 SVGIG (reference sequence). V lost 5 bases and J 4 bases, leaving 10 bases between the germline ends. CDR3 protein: CAWQAGSDTQYF. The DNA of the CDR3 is TGTGCCTGGCAGGCAGGGTCAGATACGCAGTATTTT.

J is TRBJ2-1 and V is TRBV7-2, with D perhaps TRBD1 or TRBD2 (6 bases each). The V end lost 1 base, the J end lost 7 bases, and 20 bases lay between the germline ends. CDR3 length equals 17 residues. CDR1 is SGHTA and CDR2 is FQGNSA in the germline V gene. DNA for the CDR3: TGTGCCAGCAGCTTAGGCCCACAACGGGGGCCGGGGAATGAGCAGTTCTTC. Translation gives CASSLGPQRGPGNEQFF.

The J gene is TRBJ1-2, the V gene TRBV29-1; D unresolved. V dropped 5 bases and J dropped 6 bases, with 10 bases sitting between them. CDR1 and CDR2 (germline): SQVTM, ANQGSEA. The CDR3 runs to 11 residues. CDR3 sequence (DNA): TGCAGCGTTCTGGTCTTTAATGGCTACACCTTC. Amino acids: CSVLVFNGYTF.

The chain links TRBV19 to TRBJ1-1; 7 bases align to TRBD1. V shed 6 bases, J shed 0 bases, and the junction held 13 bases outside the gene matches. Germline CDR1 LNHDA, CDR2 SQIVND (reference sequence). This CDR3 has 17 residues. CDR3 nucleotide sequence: TGTGCCAGTAGGGAAATGGGGCAGGGGGGCATGAACACTGAAGCTTTCTTT. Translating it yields CASREMGQGGMNTEAFF.

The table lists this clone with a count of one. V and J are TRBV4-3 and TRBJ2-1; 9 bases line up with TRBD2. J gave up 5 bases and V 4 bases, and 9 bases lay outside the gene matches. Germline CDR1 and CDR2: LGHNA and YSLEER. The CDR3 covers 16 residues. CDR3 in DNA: TGCGCCAGCAGCCCCGAGGCGACTAGCGGAAACAATGAGCAGTTCTTC. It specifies CASSPEATSGNNEQFF.

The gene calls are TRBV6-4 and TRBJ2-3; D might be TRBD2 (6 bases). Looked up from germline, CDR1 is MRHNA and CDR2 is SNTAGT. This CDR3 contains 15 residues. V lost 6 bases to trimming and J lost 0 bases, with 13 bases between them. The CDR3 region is CASSPGGFSTDTQYF. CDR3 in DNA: TGTGCCAGCAGCCCCGGGGGTTTTAGCACAGATACGCAGTATTTT.

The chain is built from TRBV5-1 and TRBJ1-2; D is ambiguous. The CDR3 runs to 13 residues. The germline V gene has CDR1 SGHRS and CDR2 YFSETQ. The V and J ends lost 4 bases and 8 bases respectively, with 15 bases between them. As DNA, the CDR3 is TGCGCCAGCAGCCCCGAAGGGAGAGGGGGCTACACCTTC. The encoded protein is CASSPEGRGGYTF. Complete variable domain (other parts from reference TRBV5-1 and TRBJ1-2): KAGVTQTPRYLIKTRGQQVTLSCSPISGHRSVSWYQQTPGQGLQFLFEYFSETQRNKGNFPGRFSGRQFSNSRSEMNVSTLELGDSALYLCASSPEGRGGYTFGSGTRLTVV.

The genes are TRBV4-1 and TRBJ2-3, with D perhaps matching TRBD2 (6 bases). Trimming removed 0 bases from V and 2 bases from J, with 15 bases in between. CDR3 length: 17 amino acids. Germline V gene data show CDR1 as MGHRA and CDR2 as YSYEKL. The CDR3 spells CASSQDPGAGITDTQYF. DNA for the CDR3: TGCGCCAGCAGCCAAGATCCTGGCGCGGGGATCACAGATACGCAGTATTTT.

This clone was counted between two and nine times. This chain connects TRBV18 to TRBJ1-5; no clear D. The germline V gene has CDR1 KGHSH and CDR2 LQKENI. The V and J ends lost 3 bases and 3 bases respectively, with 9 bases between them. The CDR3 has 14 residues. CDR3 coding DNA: TGTGCCAGCTCACCCTACGATAACAATCAGCCCCAGCATTTT. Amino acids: CASSPYDNNQPQHF.

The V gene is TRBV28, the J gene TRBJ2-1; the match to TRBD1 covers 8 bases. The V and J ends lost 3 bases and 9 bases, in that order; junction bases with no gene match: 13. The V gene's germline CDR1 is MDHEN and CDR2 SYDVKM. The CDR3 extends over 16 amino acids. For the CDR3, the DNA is TGTGCCAGCAGTTTGCCCAGGACAGGGACTTTGCGTGAGCAGTTCTTC. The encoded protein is CASSLPRTGTLREQFF.

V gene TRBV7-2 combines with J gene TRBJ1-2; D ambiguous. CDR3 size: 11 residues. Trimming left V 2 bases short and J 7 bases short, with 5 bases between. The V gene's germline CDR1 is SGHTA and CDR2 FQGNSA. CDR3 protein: CASSLSGGYTF. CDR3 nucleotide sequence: TGTGCCAGCAGCTTATCCGGTGGCTACACCTTC.

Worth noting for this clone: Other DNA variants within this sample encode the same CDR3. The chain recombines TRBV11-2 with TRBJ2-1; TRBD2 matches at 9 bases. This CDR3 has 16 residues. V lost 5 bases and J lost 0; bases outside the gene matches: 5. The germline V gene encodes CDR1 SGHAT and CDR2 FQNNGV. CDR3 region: CASSLLAGSSYNEQFF. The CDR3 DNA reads TGTGCCAGCAGCCTCCTAGCGGGAAGCTCCTACAATGAGCAGTTCTTC.

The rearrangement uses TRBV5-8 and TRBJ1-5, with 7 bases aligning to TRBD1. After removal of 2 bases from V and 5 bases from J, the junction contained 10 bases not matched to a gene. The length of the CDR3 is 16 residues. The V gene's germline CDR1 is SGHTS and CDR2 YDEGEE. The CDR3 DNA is TGTGCCAGCAGCTTTATCAGGGGGGTGGGAGATCAGCCCCAGCATTTT. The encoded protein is CASSFIRGVGDQPQHF. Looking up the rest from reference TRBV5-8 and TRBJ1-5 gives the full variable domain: EAGVTQSPTHLIKTRGQQATLRCSPISGHTSVYWYQQALGLGLQFLLWYDEGEERNRGNFPPRFSGRQFPNYSSELNVNALELEDSALYLCASSFIRGVGDQPQHFGDGTRLSIL.

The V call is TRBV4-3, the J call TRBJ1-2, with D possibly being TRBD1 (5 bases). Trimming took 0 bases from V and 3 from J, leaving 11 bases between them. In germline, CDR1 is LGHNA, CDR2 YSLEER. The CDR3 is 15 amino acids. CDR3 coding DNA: TGCGCCAGCAGCCAAGAAACAGGAATTCACTATGGCTACACCTTC. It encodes CASSQETGIHYGYTF.

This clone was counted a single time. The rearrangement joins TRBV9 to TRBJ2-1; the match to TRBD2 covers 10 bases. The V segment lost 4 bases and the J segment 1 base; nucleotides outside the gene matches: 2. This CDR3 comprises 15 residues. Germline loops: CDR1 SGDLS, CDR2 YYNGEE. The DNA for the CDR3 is TGTGCCAGCAGCCTAGCGGGAGTATCCTACAATGAGCAGTTCTTC. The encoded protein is CASSLAGVSYNEQFF.

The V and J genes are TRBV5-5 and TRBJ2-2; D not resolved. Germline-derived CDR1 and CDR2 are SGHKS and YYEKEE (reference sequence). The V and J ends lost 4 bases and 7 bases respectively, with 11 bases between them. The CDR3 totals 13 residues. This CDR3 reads CASSLHLLGELFF. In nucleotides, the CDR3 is TGTGCCAGCAGCCTCCACCTCCTCGGGGAGCTGTTTTTT.